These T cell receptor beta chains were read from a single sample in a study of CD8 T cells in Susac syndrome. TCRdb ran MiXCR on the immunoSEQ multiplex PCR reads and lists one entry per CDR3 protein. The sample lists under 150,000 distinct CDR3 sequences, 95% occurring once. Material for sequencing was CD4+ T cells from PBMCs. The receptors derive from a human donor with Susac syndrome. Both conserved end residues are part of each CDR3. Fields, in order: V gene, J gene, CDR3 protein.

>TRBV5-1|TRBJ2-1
CASSPGLAANNEQFF
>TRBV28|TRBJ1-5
CASRSNQPQHF
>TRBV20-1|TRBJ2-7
CSARTSGRVHEQYF
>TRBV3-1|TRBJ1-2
CASSQVGGVGTF
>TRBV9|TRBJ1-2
CASSVGLAGGGYTF
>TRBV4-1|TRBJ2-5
CASSQDTEETQYF
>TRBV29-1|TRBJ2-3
CSVAVGDTQYF
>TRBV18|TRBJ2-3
CASSSIAGGDTDTQYF
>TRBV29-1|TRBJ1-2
CSGTENYGYTF
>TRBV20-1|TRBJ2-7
CSAREGEATYEQYF
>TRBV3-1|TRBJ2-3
CASSHGTSDTQYF
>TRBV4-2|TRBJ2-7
CASSPLRDPSYEQYF
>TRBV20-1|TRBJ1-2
CSANGQVYGYTF
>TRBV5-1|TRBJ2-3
CASTRTGGMDTQYF
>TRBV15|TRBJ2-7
CATSEPGQRIYEQYF
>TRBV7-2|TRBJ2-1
CASSFARGGDNEQFF
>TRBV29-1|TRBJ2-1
CSVESQTREQFF
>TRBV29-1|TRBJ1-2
CSVLDRALDYGYTF
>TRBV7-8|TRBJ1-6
CASSARLPSPLHF
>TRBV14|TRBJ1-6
CASSETDRSLHF
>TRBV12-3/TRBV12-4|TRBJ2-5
CASSLQAGVKTQYF
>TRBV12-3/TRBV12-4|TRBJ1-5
CASSFQRNQPQHF
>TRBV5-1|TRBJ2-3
CASSSQQGAEDTQYF
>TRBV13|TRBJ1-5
CASSSRDDSNQPQHF
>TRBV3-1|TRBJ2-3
CASTLAGGYTQYF
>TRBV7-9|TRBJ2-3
CASSLQRGRLRATDTQYF
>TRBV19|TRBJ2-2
CASTQGTNTGELFF
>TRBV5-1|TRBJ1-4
CASSLGGVGEKLFF
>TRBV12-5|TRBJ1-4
CASGPATGKLFF
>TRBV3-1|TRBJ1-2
CASSQASGSGGYTF
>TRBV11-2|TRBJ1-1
CASSNDMNTEAFF
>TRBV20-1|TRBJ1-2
CSARDGTQADYTF
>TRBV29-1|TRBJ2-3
CSVMGLAGSSTDTQYF
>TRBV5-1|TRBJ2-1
CASRGGTGDEQFF
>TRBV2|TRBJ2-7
CASRPGEPRKQYF